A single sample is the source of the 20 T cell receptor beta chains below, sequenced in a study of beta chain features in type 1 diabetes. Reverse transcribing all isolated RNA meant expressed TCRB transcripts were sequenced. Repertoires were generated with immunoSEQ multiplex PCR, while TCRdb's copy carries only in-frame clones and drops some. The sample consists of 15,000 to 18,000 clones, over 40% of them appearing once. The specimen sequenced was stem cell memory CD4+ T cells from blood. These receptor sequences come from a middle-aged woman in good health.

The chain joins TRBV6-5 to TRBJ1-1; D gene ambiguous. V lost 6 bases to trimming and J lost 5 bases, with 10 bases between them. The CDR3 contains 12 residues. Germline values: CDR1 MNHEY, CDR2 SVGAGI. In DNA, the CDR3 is TGTGCCAGCAGCCCCCCGGGTACTGAAGCTTTCTTT. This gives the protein CASSPPGTEAFF.

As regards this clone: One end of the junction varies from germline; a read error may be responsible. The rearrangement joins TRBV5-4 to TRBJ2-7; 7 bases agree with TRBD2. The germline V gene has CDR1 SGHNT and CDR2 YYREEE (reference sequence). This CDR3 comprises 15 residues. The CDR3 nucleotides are TGTGCCAGCAGTTTGGACGGGGGAGGGTCGTACGAGCAGTACTTC. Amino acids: CASSLDGGGSYEQYF. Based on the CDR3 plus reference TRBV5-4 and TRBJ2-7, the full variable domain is ETGVTQSPTHLIKTRGQQVTLRCSSQSGHNTVSWYQQALGQGPQFIFQYYREEENGRGNFPPRFSGLQFPNYSSELNVNALELDDSALYLCASSLDGGGSYEQYFGPGTRLTVT.

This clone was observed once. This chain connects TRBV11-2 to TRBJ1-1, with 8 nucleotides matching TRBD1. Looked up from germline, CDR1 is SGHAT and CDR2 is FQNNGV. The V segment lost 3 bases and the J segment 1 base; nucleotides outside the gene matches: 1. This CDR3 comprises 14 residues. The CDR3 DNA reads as TGTGCCAGCAGCTTCGGACAGGGGAACACTGAAGCTTTCTTT. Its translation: CASSFGQGNTEAFF.

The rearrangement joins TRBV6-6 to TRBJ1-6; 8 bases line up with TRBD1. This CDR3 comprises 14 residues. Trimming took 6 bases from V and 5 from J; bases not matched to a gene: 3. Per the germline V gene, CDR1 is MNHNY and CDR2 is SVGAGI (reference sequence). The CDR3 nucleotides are TGTGCCAGCAGCGGACAGGGAGATAATTCACCCCTCCACTTT. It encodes CASSGQGDNSPLHF.

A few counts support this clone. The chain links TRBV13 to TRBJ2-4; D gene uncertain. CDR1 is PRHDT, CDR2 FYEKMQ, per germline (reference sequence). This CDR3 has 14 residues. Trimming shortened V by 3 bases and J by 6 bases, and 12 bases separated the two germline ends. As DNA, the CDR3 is TGTGCCAGCAGCTTTGGGCAGGATGGAAACATTCAGTACTTC. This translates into CASSFGQDGNIQYF.

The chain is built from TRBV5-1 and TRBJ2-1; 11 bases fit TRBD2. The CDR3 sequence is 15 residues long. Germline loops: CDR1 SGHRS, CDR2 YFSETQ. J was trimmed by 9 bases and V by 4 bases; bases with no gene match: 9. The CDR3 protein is CASSSIAGGLPEQFF. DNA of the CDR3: TGCGCCAGCAGCAGTATAGCGGGGGGGTTGCCTGAGCAGTTCTTC.

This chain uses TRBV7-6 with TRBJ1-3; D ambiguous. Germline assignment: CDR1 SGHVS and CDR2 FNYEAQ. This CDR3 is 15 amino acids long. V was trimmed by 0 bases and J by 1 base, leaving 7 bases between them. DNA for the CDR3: TGTGCCAGCAGCTTAGCCCATGCGTCTGGAAACACCATATATTTT. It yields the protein CASSLAHASGNTIYF.

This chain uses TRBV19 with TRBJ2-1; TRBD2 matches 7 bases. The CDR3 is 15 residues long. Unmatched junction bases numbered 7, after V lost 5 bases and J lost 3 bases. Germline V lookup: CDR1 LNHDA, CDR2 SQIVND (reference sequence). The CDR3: CASSLAGGFYNEQFF. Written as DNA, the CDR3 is TGTGCCAGTAGTTTAGCGGGTGGGTTCTACAATGAGCAGTTCTTC. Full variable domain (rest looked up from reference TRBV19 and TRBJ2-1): DGGITQSPKYLFRKEGQNVTLSCEQNLNHDAMYWYRQDPGQGLRLIYYSQIVNDFQKGDIAEGYSVSREKKESFPLTVTSAQKNPTAFYLCASSLAGGFYNEQFFGPGTRLTVL.

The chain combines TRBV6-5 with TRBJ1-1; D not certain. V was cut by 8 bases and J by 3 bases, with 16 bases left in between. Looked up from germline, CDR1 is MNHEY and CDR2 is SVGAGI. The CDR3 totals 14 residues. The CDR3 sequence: CASHPLWGDTEAFF. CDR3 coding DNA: TGTGCCAGCCACCCCTTATGGGGAGACACTGAAGCTTTCTTT.

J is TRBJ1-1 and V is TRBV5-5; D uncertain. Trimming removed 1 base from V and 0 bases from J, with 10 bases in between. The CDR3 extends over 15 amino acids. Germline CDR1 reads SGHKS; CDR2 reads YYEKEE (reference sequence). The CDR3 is CASSLYIAMNTEAFF. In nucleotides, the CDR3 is TGTGCCAGCAGCTTGTATATAGCTATGAACACTGAAGCTTTCTTT.

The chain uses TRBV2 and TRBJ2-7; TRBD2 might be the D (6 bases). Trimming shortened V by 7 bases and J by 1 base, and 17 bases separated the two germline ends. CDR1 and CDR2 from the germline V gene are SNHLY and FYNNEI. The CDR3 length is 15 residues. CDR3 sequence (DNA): TGTGCCAGCACCCTGGGGGGAAGTAAGTCCTACGAGCAGTACTTC. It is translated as CASTLGGSKSYEQYF. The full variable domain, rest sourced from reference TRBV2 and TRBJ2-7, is EPEVTQTPSHQVTQMGQEVILRCVPISNHLYFYWYRQILGQKVEFLVSFYNNEISEKSEIFDDQFSVERPDGSNFTLKIRSTKLEDSAMYFCASTLGGSKSYEQYFGPGTRLTVT.

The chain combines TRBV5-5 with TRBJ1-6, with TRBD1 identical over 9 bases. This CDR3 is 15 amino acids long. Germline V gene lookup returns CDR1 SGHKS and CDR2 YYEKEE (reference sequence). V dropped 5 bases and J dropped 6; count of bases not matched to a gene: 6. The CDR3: CASSFGQGLNSPLHF. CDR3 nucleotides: TGTGCCAGCAGTTTTGGACAGGGGCTTAATTCACCCCTCCACTTT.

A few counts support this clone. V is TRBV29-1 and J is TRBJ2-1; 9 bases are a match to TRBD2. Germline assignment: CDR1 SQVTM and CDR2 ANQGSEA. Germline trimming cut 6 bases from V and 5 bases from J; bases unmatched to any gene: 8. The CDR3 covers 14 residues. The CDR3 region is CSVSRLAGDNEQFF. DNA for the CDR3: TGCAGCGTCAGTCGGTTAGCGGGGGACAATGAGCAGTTCTTC.

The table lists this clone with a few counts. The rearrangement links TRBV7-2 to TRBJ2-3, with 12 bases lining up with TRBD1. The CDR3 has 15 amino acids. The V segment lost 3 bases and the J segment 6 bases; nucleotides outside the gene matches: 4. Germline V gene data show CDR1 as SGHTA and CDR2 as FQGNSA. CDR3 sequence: CASSLGQGAGDTQYF. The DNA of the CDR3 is TGTGCCAGCAGCTTGGGACAGGGGGCAGGGGATACGCAGTATTTT.

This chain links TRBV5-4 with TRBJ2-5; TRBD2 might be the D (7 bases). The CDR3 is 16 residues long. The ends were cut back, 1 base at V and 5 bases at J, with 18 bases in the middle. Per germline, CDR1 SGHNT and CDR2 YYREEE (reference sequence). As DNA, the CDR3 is TGTGCCAGCAGCTTGTTACCACGGGGGGCGGGGGAGACCCAGTACTTC. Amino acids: CASSLLPRGAGETQYF.

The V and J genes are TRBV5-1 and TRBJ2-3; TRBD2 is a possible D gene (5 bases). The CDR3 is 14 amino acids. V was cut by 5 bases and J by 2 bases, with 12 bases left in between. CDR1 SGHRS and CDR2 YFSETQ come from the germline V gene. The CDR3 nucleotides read TGCGCCAGCAGACACGAGGGCTACACAGATACGCAGTATTTT. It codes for CASRHEGYTDTQYF.

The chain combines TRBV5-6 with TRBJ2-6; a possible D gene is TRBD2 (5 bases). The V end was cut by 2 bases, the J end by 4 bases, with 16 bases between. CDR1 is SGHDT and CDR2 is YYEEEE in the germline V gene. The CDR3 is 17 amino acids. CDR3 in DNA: TGTGCCAGCAGCTTAGGATTTTTGGGCGGGGGGGCCAACGTCCTGACTTTC. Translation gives CASSLGFLGGGANVLTF.

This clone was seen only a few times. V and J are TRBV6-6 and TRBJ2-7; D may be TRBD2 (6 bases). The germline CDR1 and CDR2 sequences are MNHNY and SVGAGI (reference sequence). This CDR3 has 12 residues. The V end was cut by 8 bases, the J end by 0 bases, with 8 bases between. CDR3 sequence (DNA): TGTGCCAGCGGGGGGAACTCCTACGAGCAGTACTTC. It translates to CASGGNSYEQYF.

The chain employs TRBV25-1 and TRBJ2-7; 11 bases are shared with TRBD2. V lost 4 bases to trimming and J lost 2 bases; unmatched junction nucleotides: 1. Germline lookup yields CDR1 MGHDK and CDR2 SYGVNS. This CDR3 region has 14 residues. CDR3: CASSVLAGAYEQYF. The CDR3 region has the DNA TGTGCCAGCAGTGTACTAGCGGGGGCCTACGAGCAGTACTTC.

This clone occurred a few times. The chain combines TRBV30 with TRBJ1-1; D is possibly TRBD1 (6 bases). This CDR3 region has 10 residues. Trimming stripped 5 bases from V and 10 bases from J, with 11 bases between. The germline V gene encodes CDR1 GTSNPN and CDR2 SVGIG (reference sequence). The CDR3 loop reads CAWLSGVAFF. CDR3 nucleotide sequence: TGTGCCTGGCTCTCAGGGGTAGCTTTCTTT.